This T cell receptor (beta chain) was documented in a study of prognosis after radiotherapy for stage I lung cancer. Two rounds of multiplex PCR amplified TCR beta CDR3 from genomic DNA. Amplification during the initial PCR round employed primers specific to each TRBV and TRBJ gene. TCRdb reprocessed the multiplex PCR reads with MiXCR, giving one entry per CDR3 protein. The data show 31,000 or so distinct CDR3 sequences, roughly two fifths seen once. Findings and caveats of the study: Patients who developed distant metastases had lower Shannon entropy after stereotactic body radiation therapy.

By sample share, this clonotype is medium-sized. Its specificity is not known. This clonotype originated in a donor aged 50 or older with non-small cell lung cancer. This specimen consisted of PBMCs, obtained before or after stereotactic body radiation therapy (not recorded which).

The CDR3 reads CASSPQAGAGELFF. The CDR3 bases are TGTGCCAGCAGTCCACAGGCGGGGGCCGGGGAGCTGTTTTTT. V gene TRBV12-3 or TRBV12-4 combines with J gene TRBJ2-2; TRBD2 aligns across 7 bases. The CDR3 spans 14 residues. V trimming: 5 bases; J trimming: 6 bases; junction bases outside the gene matches: 6.